This TCR beta chain was captured by sequencing in a study of CD8+CD57+ T cells in acquired aplastic anemia. The wider study: The average for DNA from sorted CD4+ and CD8+ cells was 3 to 3.5 ug. General study results and limits: In common between the patients and the controls were around 29 CD8+ CDR3 sequences.

Profiling that covered TCR beta VDJ and CDR3 relied on genomic DNA as its template. TCRdb re-called the reads with MiXCR, one entry per CDR3 protein. Of hundreds of thousands of distinct CDR3 sequences in the sample, about two thirds were seen once. The sample holds many counts of this clonotype. Antigen specificity is unknown. CDR1 and CDR2 (germline): SGHNT, YYREEE (reference sequence). The CDR3 length is 16 residues. Trimming removed 4 bases from V and 3 bases from J, with 16 bases in between. V is TRBV5-4 and J is TRBJ2-2, with D perhaps matching TRBD2 (7 bases). The receptor was isolated from a human donor in good health, serving as a control. The specimen was sorted CD4+, CD8+, or CD8+CD57+ T cells (not recorded which) from PBMCs. The CDR3 nucleotides are TGTGCCAGCAGCCCGGGGGGCAGGGCCGACACCGGGGAGCTGTTTTTT. It is translated as CASSPGGRADTGELFF.